The 26 T cell receptor beta chains below come from one sample, sequenced in a study of T-cell reconstitution after alpha-beta-depleted transplantation in children. As it was prepared, the TCRbeta library received unique molecular identifiers. TCRdb reprocessed the PCR reads with MiXCR, giving one entry per CDR3 protein. The table has 610,000 or so distinct CDR3 sequences, more than 20% seen once. The sample was PBMCs, taken before TCRalphabeta/CD19-depleted stem cell transplant. The receptor source for this set is a boy under two years old with Wiskott-Aldrich syndrome, due to receive a stem cell transplant.

The gene calls are TRBV6-1 and TRBJ2-7; D is unresolved. V lost 1 base and J lost 1, with 8 bases in between. Germline lookup yields CDR1 MNHNS and CDR2 SASEGT. The CDR3 spans 14 residues. The CDR3 here is CASSEGPRSYEQYF. The CDR3 DNA sequence: TGTGCCAGCAGTGAAGGTCCCCGTTCCTACGAGCAGTACTTC.

This chain connects TRBV27 to TRBJ1-2; possible D gene TRBD1, 5 bases. V was pared by 3 bases and J by 14 bases, with 19 bases between. The CDR3 covers 13 residues. In germline, CDR1 is MNHEY, CDR2 SMNVEV (reference sequence). CDR3 in DNA: TGTGCCAGCAGTTTCGGGACTCGGGAGGTTATTACCTTC. This encodes CASSFGTREVITF.

The chain couples TRBV27 to TRBJ1-2; D might be TRBD1 (5 bases). The CDR3 totals 15 residues. CDR1 and CDR2 from the germline V gene are MNHEY and SMNVEV (reference sequence). The V gene lost 7 bases and the J gene lost 4 bases, with 19 bases spanning the gap. CDR3 DNA sequence: TGTGCCAGCAACCTCCGATCGGGACTTCCCTATGGCTACACCTTC. The encoded protein is CASNLRSGLPYGYTF.

This chain connects TRBV15 to TRBJ1-5; D might be TRBD1 (5 bases). CDR1 is LNHNV, CDR2 YYDKDF, per germline (reference sequence). The CDR3 has 18 residues. Trimming took 1 base from V and 0 from J, leaving 16 bases between them. The CDR3 spells CATSRVRREGFSNQPQHF. The CDR3 DNA is TGTGCCACCAGCAGAGTACGCAGGGAGGGGTTTAGCAATCAGCCCCAGCATTTT. The variable domain in full, completed from reference TRBV15 and TRBJ1-5, reads DAMVIQNPRYQVTQFGKPVTLSCSQTLNHNVMYWYQQKSSQAPKLLFHYYDKDFNNEADTPDNFQSRRPNTSFCFLDIRSPGLGDTAMYLCATSRVRREGFSNQPQHFGDGTRLSIL.

The chain is built from TRBV25-1 and TRBJ2-7; D is perhaps TRBD2 (6 bases). Looked up from germline, CDR1 is MGHDK and CDR2 is SYGVNS. The CDR3 totals 16 residues. Trimming left V 0 bases short and J 3 bases short, with 15 bases between. CDR3 nucleotides: TGTGCCAGCAGTGAATACGCCTTGGGGCGGGGCTACGAGCAGTACTTC. It yields the protein CASSEYALGRGYEQYF.

V gene TRBV7-2 combines with J gene TRBJ2-1; 8 bases fit TRBD2. The germline V gene encodes CDR1 SGHTA and CDR2 FQGNSA. With 5 bases clipped from V and 6 bases from J, the junction kept 12 bases outside the gene matches. This CDR3 region has 16 residues. The CDR3 sequence is CASSTSSGYIVNEQFF. CDR3 nucleotides: TGTGCCAGCAGCACCTCTAGCGGGTATATAGTCAATGAGCAGTTCTTC.

V gene TRBV5-1 combines with J gene TRBJ2-7; TRBD1 matches at 10 bases. In germline, CDR1 is SGHRS, CDR2 YFSETQ. J gave up 5 bases and V 0 bases, and 5 bases lay outside the gene matches. The CDR3 length is 15 residues. The CDR3 DNA reads as TGCGCCAGCAGCTTGGGGGGGACAGGGGTCAACGAGCAGTACTTC. Amino acids: CASSLGGTGVNEQYF.

The chain carries TRBV29-1 and TRBJ1-3, with 8 positions matching TRBD1. Germline V gene lookup returns CDR1 SQVTM and CDR2 ANQGSEA. Trimming removed 4 bases from V and 3 bases from J; junction bases left unmatched: 2. The CDR3 consists of 13 residues. CDR3 amino acids: CSVVTGGGNTIYF. In nucleotides, the CDR3 is TGCAGCGTTGTTACAGGGGGTGGAAACACCATATATTTT.

This clonotype was seen a handful of times. The chain links TRBV6-1 to TRBJ2-1, with no clear D. V was shortened by 8 bases and J by 4 bases, with 6 bases between the two germline ends. The germline V gene has CDR1 MNHNS and CDR2 SASEGT. CDR3 size: 11 residues. The CDR3 reads CASLLYNEQFF. In nucleotides, the CDR3 is TGTGCCAGCCTATTATACAATGAGCAGTTCTTC.

This clonotype was observed a handful of times. The CDR3 region has the DNA TGCGCCAGCAGCCCTACCGGGACTAGCGGGAGAAAGTTCTTC. Translation gives CASSPTGTSGRKFF. This chain joins TRBV5-1 and TRBJ2-1; 14 positions agree with TRBD2. The V segment lost 4 bases and the J segment 14 bases; nucleotides outside the gene matches: 8. Germline V CDR1 and CDR2: SGHRS, YFSETQ. The CDR3 spans 14 residues.

This clonotype was counted between two and nine times. V usage is TRBV7-2 and J usage is TRBJ2-2, with D unclear. Germline values: CDR1 SGHTA, CDR2 FQGNSA. V shed 0 bases and J shed 1 base, with 12 bases lying between them. The CDR3 is 17 amino acids. In DNA form, the CDR3 reads TGTGCCAGCAGCTTAGCGCAGGCACCCATGAACACCGGGGAGCTGTTTTTT. Translating it yields CASSLAQAPMNTGELFF.

This clonotype came up a few times. V gene TRBV10-3 combines with J gene TRBJ1-4, with a tentative D call TRBD1 (5 bases). The length of the CDR3 is 14 residues. Trimming removed 5 bases from V and 6 bases from J, with 13 bases in between. Germline values: CDR1 ENHRY, CDR2 SYGVKD. In DNA form, the CDR3 reads TGTGCCATCAGTAGAAGGGCGGGGGATGAAAAACTGTTTTTT. As protein: CAISRRAGDEKLFF.

This chain uses TRBV18 with TRBJ2-1; 9 nucleotides line up with TRBD2. This CDR3 has 19 residues. V lost 4 bases, J lost 4 bases, and 17 bases stayed unmatched. Germline V lookup: CDR1 KGHSH, CDR2 LQKENI. As DNA, the CDR3 is TGTGCCAGCTCACGACAAACGCTATTCCGCGGGAGGGTTTACAATGAGCAGTTCTTC. It codes for CASSRQTLFRGRVYNEQFF.

The chain carries TRBV5-1 and TRBJ1-2, with D uncertain. V shed 1 base and J shed 3 bases, with 13 bases lying between them. In germline, CDR1 is SGHRS, CDR2 YFSETQ. The CDR3 sequence is 15 residues long. CDR3: CASSLFNERDYGYTF. CDR3 sequence (DNA): TGCGCCAGCAGCTTGTTTAACGAAAGAGACTATGGCTACACCTTC.

As to this clonotype: An end of the junction does not agree with germline; a read error may underlie this. The chain links TRBV5-1 to TRBJ2-7, with TRBD2 matching over 14 bases. Germline V lookup: CDR1 SGHRS, CDR2 YFSETQ. The CDR3 spans 13 residues. The DNA of the CDR3 is TGCGCCAGCAGCCCCGGGACTAGCGGGAGCCCAAACTTC. It codes for CASSPGTSGSPNF.

The chain uses TRBV12-3 or TRBV12-4 and TRBJ1-1; D might be TRBD1 (5 bases). The CDR3 contains 14 residues. V was pared by 5 bases and J by 1 base, with 11 bases between. This CDR3 reads CASSPGHSNTEAFF. The CDR3 DNA reads as TGTGCCAGCAGTCCAGGACATTCGAACACTGAAGCTTTCTTT.

The chain links TRBV10-3 to TRBJ2-1, with D tentatively TRBD2 (5 bases). V was clipped by 1 base and J by 5 bases, with 18 bases between them. Per the germline V gene, CDR1 is ENHRY and CDR2 is SYGVKD. This CDR3 region has 17 residues. Written as DNA, the CDR3 is TGTGCCATCAGTGAGTGGCGGAGAGAGGGAGTTAACAATGAGCAGTTCTTC. Its protein is CAISEWRREGVNNEQFF.

The chain uses TRBV28 and TRBJ2-2, with a tentative D call TRBD2 (6 bases). The germline V gene encodes CDR1 MDHEN and CDR2 SYDVKM. CDR3 length equals 13 residues. V was trimmed by 10 bases and J by 0 bases, leaving 9 bases between them. CDR3 loop: CATGSTNTGELFF. In DNA, the CDR3 is TGTGCCACCGGGAGTACGAACACCGGGGAGCTGTTTTTT.

V is TRBV20-1 and J is TRBJ2-7; perhaps TRBD2 as D (6 bases). The CDR3 consists of 13 residues. In germline, CDR1 is DFQATT, CDR2 SNEGSKA (reference sequence). V was shortened by 5 bases and J by 0 bases, with 11 bases between the two germline ends. The DNA for the CDR3 is TGCAGTGCTCACCGGGGGAGCTCCTACGAGCAGTACTTC. Amino acids: CSAHRGSSYEQYF.

The chain joins TRBV2 to TRBJ2-7; D ambiguous. Germline V lookup: CDR1 SNHLY, CDR2 FYNNEI. Trimming took 5 bases from V and 3 from J, leaving 8 bases between them. The CDR3 has 12 amino acids. CDR3 sequence reads: CASSNQVYEQYF. The CDR3 DNA reads TGTGCCAGCAGTAACCAGGTCTACGAGCAGTACTTC.

V usage is TRBV12-3 or TRBV12-4 and J usage is TRBJ1-5; 8 bases line up with TRBD1. CDR3 length: 14 residues. The junction had 5 bases not matched to a gene; V was cut back by 5 bases and J by 5 bases. CDR3 sequence (DNA): TGTGCCAGCAGTCTACAGGGGGGTTATCAGCCCCAGCATTTT. Translation: CASSLQGGYQPQHF.

The V call is TRBV5-1, the J call TRBJ2-5; D not resolved. Trimming removed 0 bases at V and 5 bases at J, with 14 bases between. The germline V gene encodes CDR1 SGHRS and CDR2 YFSETQ. This CDR3 has 15 amino acids. For the CDR3, the DNA is TGCGCCAGCAGCTTGGCGGTACCGGGCTGGGAGACCCAGTACTTC. The encoded protein is CASSLAVPGWETQYF.

The rearrangement links TRBV29-1 to TRBJ2-1; D not certain. The ends were cut back, 2 bases at V and 10 bases at J, with 9 bases in the middle. CDR1 and CDR2 (germline): SQVTM, ANQGSEA. The CDR3 runs 11 residues. The CDR3 region is CSVENGAEQFF. In DNA, the CDR3 is TGCAGCGTTGAAAATGGAGCAGAGCAGTTCTTC.

This clonotype was picked up a small number of times. A read error may explain this, as a much larger clone is one base away. The rearrangement links TRBV5-6 to TRBJ2-5, with a weak D call TRBD2 (6 bases). Germline-derived CDR1 and CDR2 are SGHDT and YYEEEE. V shed 2 bases and J shed 5 bases, with 16 bases lying between them. This CDR3 region has 15 residues. The CDR3: CASSLVRGGGETQYF. CDR3 DNA: TGTGCCAGCAGCTTAGTACGGGGAGGTGGGGAGACCCAGTACTTC.

This clonotype was detected only a few times. The chain uses TRBV5-1 and TRBJ1-2; no clear D gene. Trimming shortened V by 3 bases and J by 7 bases, and 19 bases separated the two germline ends. The CDR3 totals 15 residues. Germline-derived CDR1 and CDR2 are SGHRS and YFSETQ. CDR3 coding DNA: TGCGCCAGCAGCTCCGGAAGTTTCGAGTTCTCTGGCTACACCTTC. It yields the protein CASSSGSFEFSGYTF.

This clonotype was found a few times. The CDR3 DNA sequence: TGCGCCAGCAGCTTGGCCGCAGGGGCGGCAATCAATGAGCAGTTCTTC. It yields the protein CASSLAAGAAINEQFF. The chain carries TRBV5-1 and TRBJ2-1; tentative D call: TRBD1 (6 bases). CDR1 is SGHRS and CDR2 is YFSETQ in the germline V gene. V was shortened by 0 bases and J by 6 bases, with 16 bases between the two germline ends. The CDR3 loop spans 16 amino acids. The variable domain in full, with the rest retrieved from reference TRBV5-1 and TRBJ2-1, is KAGVTQTPRYLIKTRGQQVTLSCSPISGHRSVSWYQQTPGQGLQFLFEYFSETQRNKGNFPGRFSGRQFSNSRSEMNVSTLELGDSALYLCASSLAAGAAINEQFFGPGTRLTVL.